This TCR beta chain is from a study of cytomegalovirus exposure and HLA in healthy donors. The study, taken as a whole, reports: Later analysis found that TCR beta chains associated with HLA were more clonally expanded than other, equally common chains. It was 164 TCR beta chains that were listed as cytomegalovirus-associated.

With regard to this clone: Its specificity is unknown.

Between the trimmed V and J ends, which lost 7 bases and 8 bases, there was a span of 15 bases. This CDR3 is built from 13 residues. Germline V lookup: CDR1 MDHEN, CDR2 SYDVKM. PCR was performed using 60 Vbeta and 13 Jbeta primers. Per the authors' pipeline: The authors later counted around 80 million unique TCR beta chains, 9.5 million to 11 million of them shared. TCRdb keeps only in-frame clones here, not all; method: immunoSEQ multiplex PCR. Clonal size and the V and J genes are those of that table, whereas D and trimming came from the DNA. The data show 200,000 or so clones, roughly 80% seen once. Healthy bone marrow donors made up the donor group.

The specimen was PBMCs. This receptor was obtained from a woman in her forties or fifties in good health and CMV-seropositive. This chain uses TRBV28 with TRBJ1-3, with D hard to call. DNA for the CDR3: TGTGCCAGCACCACTAGTCCCGTACACACCATATATTTT. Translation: CASTTSPVHTIYF.